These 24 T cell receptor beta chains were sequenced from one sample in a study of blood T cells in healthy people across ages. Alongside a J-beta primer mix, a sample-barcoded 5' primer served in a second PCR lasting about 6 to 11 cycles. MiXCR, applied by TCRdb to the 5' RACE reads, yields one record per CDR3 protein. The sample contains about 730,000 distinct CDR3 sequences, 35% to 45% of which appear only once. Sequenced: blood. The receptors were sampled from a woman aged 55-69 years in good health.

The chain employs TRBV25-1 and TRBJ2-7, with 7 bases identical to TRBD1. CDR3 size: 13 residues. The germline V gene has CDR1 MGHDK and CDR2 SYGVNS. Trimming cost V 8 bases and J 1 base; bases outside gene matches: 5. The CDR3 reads CASLGTVSYEQYF. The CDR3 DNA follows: TGTGCCAGCCTAGGGACAGTTTCCTACGAGCAGTACTTC.

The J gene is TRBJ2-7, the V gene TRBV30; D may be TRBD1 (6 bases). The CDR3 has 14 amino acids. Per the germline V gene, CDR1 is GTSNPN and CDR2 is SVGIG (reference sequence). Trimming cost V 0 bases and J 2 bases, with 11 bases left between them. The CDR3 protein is CAWSVGGTTYEQYF. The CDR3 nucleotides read TGTGCCTGGAGTGTAGGGGGTACCACCTACGAGCAGTACTTC.

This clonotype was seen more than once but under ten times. The CDR3 loop reads CSARILAGGDTQYF. DNA for the CDR3: TGCAGTGCTAGGATTTTGGCAGGGGGAGATACGCAGTATTTT. This sequence joins TRBV20-1 and TRBJ2-3, with 7 bases lining up with TRBD1. Germline V gives CDR1 DFQATT, CDR2 SNEGSKA (reference sequence). The length of the CDR3 is 14 residues. V was pared by 3 bases and J by 5 bases, with 8 bases of the junction left unmatched.

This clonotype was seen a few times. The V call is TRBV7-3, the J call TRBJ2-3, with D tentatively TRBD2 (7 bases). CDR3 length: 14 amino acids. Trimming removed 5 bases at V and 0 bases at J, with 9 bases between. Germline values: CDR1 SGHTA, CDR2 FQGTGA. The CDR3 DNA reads TGTGCCAGCAGCGGGGGGGCTAGCACAGATACGCAGTATTTT. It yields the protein CASSGGASTDTQYF.

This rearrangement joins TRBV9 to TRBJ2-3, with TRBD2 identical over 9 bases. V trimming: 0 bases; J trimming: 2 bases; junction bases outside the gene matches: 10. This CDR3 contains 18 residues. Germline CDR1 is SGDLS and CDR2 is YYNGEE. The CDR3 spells CASSVVGGSGGFTDTQYF. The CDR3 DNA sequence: TGTGCCAGCAGCGTAGTTGGCGGGAGCGGGGGGTTCACAGATACGCAGTATTTT.

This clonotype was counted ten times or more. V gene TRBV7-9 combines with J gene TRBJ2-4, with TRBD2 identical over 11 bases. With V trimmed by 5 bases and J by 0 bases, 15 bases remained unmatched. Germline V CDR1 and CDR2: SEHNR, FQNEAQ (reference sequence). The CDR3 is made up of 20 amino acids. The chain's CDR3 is CASSRSVGTSGALAKNIQYF. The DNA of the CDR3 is TGTGCCAGCAGCCGTAGCGTCGGGACTAGCGGTGCTCTAGCCAAAAACATTCAGTACTTC.

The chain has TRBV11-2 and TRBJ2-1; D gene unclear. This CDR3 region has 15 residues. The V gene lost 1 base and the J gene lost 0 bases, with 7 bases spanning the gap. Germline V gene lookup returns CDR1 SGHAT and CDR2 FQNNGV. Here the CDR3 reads CASSLATSSYNEQFF. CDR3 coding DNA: TGTGCCAGCAGCTTAGCCACCAGCTCCTACAATGAGCAGTTCTTC.

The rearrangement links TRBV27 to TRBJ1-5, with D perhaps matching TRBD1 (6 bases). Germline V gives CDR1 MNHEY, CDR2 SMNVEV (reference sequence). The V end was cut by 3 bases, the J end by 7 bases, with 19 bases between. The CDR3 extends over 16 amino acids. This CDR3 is CASSLGGRGASQPQHF. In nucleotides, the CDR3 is TGTGCCAGCAGTTTGGGTGGTCGGGGGGCTAGCCAGCCCCAGCATTTT.

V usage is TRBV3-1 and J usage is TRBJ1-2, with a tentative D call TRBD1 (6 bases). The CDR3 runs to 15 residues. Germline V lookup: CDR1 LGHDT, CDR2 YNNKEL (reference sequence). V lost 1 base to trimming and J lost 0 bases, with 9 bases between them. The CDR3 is CASSQGGGPNYGYTF. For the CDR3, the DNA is TGTGCCAGCAGCCAAGGGGGGGGCCCTAACTATGGCTACACCTTC.

Here the CDR3 reads CATAGGGPTDTQYF. The CDR3 DNA sequence: TGTGCCACCGCAGGGGGAGGGCCCACAGATACGCAGTATTTT. This chain connects TRBV10-3 to TRBJ2-3; either TRBD1 or TRBD2 may supply D (7 bases each). Per germline, CDR1 ENHRY and CDR2 SYGVKD. The CDR3 is made up of 14 amino acids. V shed 10 bases and J shed 2 bases, with 16 bases lying between them.

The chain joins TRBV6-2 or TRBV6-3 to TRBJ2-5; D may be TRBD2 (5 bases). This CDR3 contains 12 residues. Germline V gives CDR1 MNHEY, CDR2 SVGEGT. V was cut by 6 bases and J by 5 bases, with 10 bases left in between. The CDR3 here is CASRFPSETQYF. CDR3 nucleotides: TGTGCCAGCAGATTCCCTAGCGAGACCCAGTACTTC.

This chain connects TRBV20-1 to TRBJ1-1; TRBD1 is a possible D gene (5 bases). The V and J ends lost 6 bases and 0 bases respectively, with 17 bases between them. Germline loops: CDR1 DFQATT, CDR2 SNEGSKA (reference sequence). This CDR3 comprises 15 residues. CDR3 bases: TGCAGTGCCCAAAGACGGGCAGGGTTGAACACTGAAGCTTTCTTT. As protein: CSAQRRAGLNTEAFF.

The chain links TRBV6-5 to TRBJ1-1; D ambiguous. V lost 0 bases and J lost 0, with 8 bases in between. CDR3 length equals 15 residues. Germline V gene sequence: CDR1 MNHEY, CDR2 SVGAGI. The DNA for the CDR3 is TGTGCCAGCAGTTACTCCGGCGGCATGAACACTGAAGCTTTCTTT. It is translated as CASSYSGGMNTEAFF.

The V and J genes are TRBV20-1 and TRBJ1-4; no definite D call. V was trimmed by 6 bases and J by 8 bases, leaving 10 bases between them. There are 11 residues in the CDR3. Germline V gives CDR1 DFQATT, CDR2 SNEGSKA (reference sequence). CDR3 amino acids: CSAEGDEKLFF. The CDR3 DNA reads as TGCAGTGCAGAGGGTGACGAAAAACTGTTTTTT.

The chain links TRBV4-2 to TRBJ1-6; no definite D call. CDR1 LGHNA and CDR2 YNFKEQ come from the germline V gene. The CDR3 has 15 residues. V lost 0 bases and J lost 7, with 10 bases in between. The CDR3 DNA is TGTGCCAGCAGCCAAGATCTTGGCAGAAATTCACCCCTCCACTTT. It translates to CASSQDLGRNSPLHF.

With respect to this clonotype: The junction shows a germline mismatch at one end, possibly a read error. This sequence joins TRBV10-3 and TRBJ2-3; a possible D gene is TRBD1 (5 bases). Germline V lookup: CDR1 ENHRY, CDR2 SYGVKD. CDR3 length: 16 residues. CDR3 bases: TGTGCCACCAGTGAGTCGTATGTAGGCTCTGGGGCCGCGCAGTATTTT. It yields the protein CATSESYVGSGAAQYF.

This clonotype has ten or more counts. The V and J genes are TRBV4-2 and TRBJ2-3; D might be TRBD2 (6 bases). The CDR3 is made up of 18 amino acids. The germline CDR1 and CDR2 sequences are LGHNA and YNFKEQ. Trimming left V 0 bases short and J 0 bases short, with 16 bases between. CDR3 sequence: CASSQDARDRSSTDTQYF. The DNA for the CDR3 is TGTGCCAGCAGCCAAGATGCGCGGGACCGATCTAGCACAGATACGCAGTATTTT.

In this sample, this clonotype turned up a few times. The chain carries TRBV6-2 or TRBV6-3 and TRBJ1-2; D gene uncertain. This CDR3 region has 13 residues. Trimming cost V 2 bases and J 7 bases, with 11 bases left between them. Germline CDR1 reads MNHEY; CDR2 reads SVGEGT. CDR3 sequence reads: CASSYEAEGGYTF. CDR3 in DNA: TGTGCCAGCAGTTACGAGGCGGAGGGTGGCTACACCTTC.

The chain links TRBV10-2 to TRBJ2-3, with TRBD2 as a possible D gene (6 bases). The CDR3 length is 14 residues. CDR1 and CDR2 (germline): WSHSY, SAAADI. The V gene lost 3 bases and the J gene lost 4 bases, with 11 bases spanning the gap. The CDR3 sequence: CASSDLGSPDTQYF. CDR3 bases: TGCGCCAGCAGTGATCTCGGGAGCCCAGATACGCAGTATTTT.

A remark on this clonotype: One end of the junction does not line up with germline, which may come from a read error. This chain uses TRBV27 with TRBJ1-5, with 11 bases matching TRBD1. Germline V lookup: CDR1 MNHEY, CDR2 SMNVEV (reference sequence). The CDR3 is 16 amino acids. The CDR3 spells CASRLYGQGANQPQHF. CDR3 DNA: TGTGCCAGCAGATTATACGGACAGGGGGCGAATCAGCCCCAGCATTTT.

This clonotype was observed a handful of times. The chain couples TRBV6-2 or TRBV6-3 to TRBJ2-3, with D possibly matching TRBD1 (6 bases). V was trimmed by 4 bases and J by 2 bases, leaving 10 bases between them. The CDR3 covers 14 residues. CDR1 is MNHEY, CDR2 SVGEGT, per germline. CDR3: CASSWQGSTDTQYF. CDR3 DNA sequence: TGTGCCAGCAGTTGGCAGGGGTCCACAGATACGCAGTATTTT.

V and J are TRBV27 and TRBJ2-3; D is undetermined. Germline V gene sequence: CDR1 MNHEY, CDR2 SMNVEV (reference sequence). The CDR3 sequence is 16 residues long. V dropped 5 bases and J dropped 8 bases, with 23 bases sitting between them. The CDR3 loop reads CASSPTAAVRMGTQYF. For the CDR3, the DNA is TGTGCCAGCAGTCCCACTGCAGCAGTGAGAATGGGTACGCAGTATTTT.

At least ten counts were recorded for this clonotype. In nucleotides, the CDR3 is TGTGCCAGCAGACCTTTAGCACGGGCCAAAGAAGAGACCCAGTACTTC. This sequence encodes CASRPLARAKEETQYF. The rearrangement joins TRBV6-2 or TRBV6-3 to TRBJ2-5, with no clear D. The V gene's germline CDR1 is MNHEY and CDR2 SVGEGT. The V and J ends lost 6 bases and 3 bases respectively, with 20 bases between them. This CDR3 spans 16 amino acids.

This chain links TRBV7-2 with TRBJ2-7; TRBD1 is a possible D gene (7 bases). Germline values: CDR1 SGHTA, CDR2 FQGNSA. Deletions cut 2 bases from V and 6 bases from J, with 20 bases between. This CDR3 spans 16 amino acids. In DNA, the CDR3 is TGTGCCAGCAGCTTAAATCCGGCTGGGACAGCGGGCGAGCAGTACTTC. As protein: CASSLNPAGTAGEQYF.